The 11 T cell receptor beta chains below come from one sample, sequenced in a study of shared clonotypes between healthy human individuals. Sequenced by immunoSEQ multiplex PCR; TCRdb stores in-frame clones only, minus some. The profile covers about 1 million clones, with approximately 80% appearing a single time and approximately 0.5% taken by the ten largest. The sample taken for sequencing was memory CD4+ T cells from PBMCs. Sample subset: CD45RA-negative fraction. The receptor source for this set is a man aged 18 to 29 in good health. Some clones in this sample may be carry-over from other donors' samples.

This clone was counted only a few times. Here the CDR3 DNA reads TGTGCCAGCTCACCACGGGCAAACACTGAAGCTTTCTTT. Its translation is CASSPRANTEAFF. The rearrangement joins TRBV18 to TRBJ1-1; D gene ambiguous. Trimming cost V 1 base and J 2 bases, with 5 bases left between them. The CDR3 has 13 amino acids. The V gene's germline CDR1 is KGHSH and CDR2 LQKENI.

J is TRBJ1-4 and V is TRBV4-1; D remains ambiguous. V was trimmed by 0 bases and J by 5 bases, leaving 10 bases between them. In germline, CDR1 is MGHRA, CDR2 YSYEKL. The CDR3 runs to 15 residues. CDR3 in amino acids: CASSQEVGENEKLFF. In DNA, the CDR3 is TGCGCCAGCAGCCAAGAGGTCGGAGAGAATGAAAAACTGTTTTTT.

V is TRBV9 and J is TRBJ2-5; the match to TRBD1 covers 9 bases. Germline V lookup: CDR1 SGDLS, CDR2 YYNGEE. The CDR3 consists of 15 residues. Germline trimming cut 3 bases from V and 5 bases from J; bases unmatched to any gene: 8. The CDR3: CASSDRGRDRETQYF. The DNA for the CDR3 is TGTGCCAGCAGCGACAGGGGGCGAGATAGGGAGACCCAGTACTTC.

This clone was seen a few times. The chain employs TRBV29-1 and TRBJ2-7; D might be TRBD2 (6 bases). Trimming removed 7 bases from V and 7 bases from J, with 14 bases in between. The CDR3 is made up of 11 amino acids. Looked up from germline, CDR1 is SQVTM and CDR2 is ANQGSEA. CDR3 sequence (DNA): TGCAGCGCTGGGACGGCGGGGGAGCAGTACTTC. It codes for CSAGTAGEQYF.

This clone was found a few times. The chain couples TRBV7-8 to TRBJ1-5; D is ambiguous. The CDR3 has 15 amino acids. In germline, CDR1 is SGHVS, CDR2 FQNEAQ. V shed 2 bases and J shed 0 bases, with 8 bases lying between them. The DNA for the CDR3 is TGTGCCAGCAGCTTATCCGTGTATAGCAATCAGCCCCAGCATTTT. It is translated as CASSLSVYSNQPQHF.

A few counts support this clone. The chain has TRBV15 and TRBJ1-2; the D gene is possibly TRBD1 (5 bases). Trimming took 0 bases from V and 7 from J, leaving 9 bases between them. The germline V gene encodes CDR1 LNHNV and CDR2 YYDKDF (reference sequence). The CDR3 length is 13 residues. The CDR3 DNA follows: TGTGCCACCAGCAGAGATCAGACAGTTGGCTACACCTTC. This sequence encodes CATSRDQTVGYTF.

This chain uses TRBV7-2 with TRBJ2-1; D is unresolved. The V end lost 3 bases, the J end lost 0 bases, and 9 bases lay between the germline ends. The CDR3 sequence is 15 residues long. Germline lookup yields CDR1 SGHTA and CDR2 FQGNSA. CDR3 loop: CASSFSRSSYNEQFF. In DNA, the CDR3 is TGTGCCAGCAGCTTCTCCCGGAGCTCCTACAATGAGCAGTTCTTC.

The rearrangement links TRBV2 to TRBJ2-2; unclear D gene. The CDR3 sequence is 15 residues long. Trimming shortened V by 4 bases and J by 6 bases, and 15 bases separated the two germline ends. Germline lookup yields CDR1 SNHLY and CDR2 FYNNEI. This CDR3 reads CASSGYLLSAGELFF. CDR3 sequence (DNA): TGTGCCAGCAGTGGGTACCTTTTGTCCGCCGGGGAGCTGTTTTTT.

As to this clone: An end of the junction does not agree with germline; a read error may underlie this. The chain recombines TRBV28 with TRBJ1-2; D call uncertain. From germline, CDR1 is MDHEN and CDR2 SYDVKM. The CDR3 extends over 13 amino acids. CDR3 in DNA: TGTGCCACCAGTCTGCGAGGGAACTATGGCTACACCTTC. It encodes CATSLRGNYGYTF.

This clone was observed a handful of times. Being one base from a much bigger clone, this may be a read error. The chain has TRBV7-8 and TRBJ2-1; no reliable D call. The CDR3 is 11 residues long. Trimming removed 5 bases from V and 2 bases from J, with 1 base in between. Germline V gene lookup returns CDR1 SGHVS and CDR2 FQNEAQ. CDR3 DNA sequence: TGTGCCAGCAGCGCCTACAATGAGCAGTTCTTC. Translated: CASSAYNEQFF.

The V gene is TRBV14, the J gene TRBJ2-5; no reliable D call. Trimming took 1 base from V and 5 from J, leaving 8 bases between them. CDR1 SGHDN and CDR2 FVKESK come from the germline V gene. The CDR3 consists of 13 residues. CDR3 sequence: CASSQGARETQYF. The CDR3 DNA reads as TGTGCCAGCAGCCAAGGGGCCCGGGAGACCCAGTACTTC.